The T cell receptor (beta chain) described here comes from a study of post-analysis software for immune sequencing data. TCR beta cDNA libraries included unique molecular identifiers. TCRdb independently ran MiXCR on the PCR reads; one entry per CDR3 protein. The repertoire has 350,000 to 500,000 distinct CDR3 sequences, approximately 38% of them found once; the top ten carry 6.5% to 8%. Sample: blood. This clonotype originated in a girl aged 2 to 9 with multiple sclerosis.

The CDR3 protein is CASSGSVRETQYF. The CDR3 DNA sequence: TGTGCCAGCTCGGGCTCAGTAAGGGAGACCCAGTACTTC. V gene TRBV6-5 combines with J gene TRBJ2-7; D gene uncertain. The DNA end favors TRBJ2-5, so the J call may be wrong. The CDR3 runs to 13 residues. Germline V gene data show CDR1 as MNHEY and CDR2 as SVGAGI.